The clone carrying this T cell receptor (beta chain) came up a few times. No antigen is known for it. Germline CDR1 reads DFQATT; CDR2 reads SNEGSKA (reference sequence). The CDR3 consists of 14 residues. V was cut by 5 bases and J by 4 bases, with 17 bases left in between. In building TCR beta libraries, iRepertoire HTBI primers were used together with Arm-PCR of CDR3 regions. One entry per CDR3 protein results from TCRdb running MiXCR on the multiplex PCR reads. Counted here are under 400,000 distinct CDR3 sequences, approximately 15% occurring once; the ten biggest clones make up 25% to 30%. The sample is drawn from a study of regulatory T cells in long-lasting Graves disease. This sample's time point: newly diagnosed GD, antithyroid drugs for less than 3 months. PBMC-derived RNA was used for the TCR library. The guidelines of the American Thyroid Association were the basis for diagnosing Graves' disease.

Overall study findings and caveats: Shared public clonotypes totalled 2,741 in persistent patients, compared with over 800 in new patients.

Another study also made use of these data, one on T cells in Graves' hyperthyroidism and ophthalmopathy.

The chain combines TRBV20-1 with TRBJ1-2; D not resolved. The sample in question was peripheral blood mononuclear cells (PBMCs), obtained at new diagnosis, from a patient treated with antithyroid drugs. This TCR was recovered from a man aged 35 to 55 with Graves disease. The CDR3 spells CSARPAYRIYGYTF. The DNA for the CDR3 is TGCAGTGCTCGACCGGCCTACCGTATCTATGGCTACACCTTC.